This is a list of T cell receptor beta chains from one sample in a study of OX40 agonist ivuxolimab in advanced cancers. Profiling relied on immunoSEQ multiplex PCR, and the TCRdb table lists in-frame clones only, not all of them. Of approximately 52,000 clones in the sample, roughly 85% were seen once. The starting material was CD4+ or CD8+ T cells sorted from blood, obtained in a trial of the OX40 agonist ivuxolimab. The origin of the receptors is an adult with an advanced solid tumor such as melanoma, head and neck, liver or kidney cancer. CDR3s include the opening cysteine and the closing phenylalanine or tryptophan. The D gene is left open where the match is weak. Only part of the rows carry a size: once, few, many, or a class if the clone is expanded.

cdr3_nt cdr3_aa j_call v_call d_call clone_size
TGTGCCAGCAGTGGAGGCTTTTTCGGCAGGAATGGGAGAGATGGCTACACCTTC CASSGGFFGRNGRDGYTF TRBJ1-2 TRBV6-1 NA NA
TGTGCCAGCAGTCTTACGGGACAGAGCTCTGGAAACACCATATATTTT CASSLTGQSSGNTIYF TRBJ1-3 TRBV28 TRBD1 NA
TGTGCCAGCAGCTTAGGTTTGGCGGGCGCCGGGGCCCAAGACTACGAGCAGTACTTC CASSLGLAGAGAQDYEQYF TRBJ2-7 TRBV11-1 NA NA
TGTGCCAGCGACGGGACAGCAGGGGGGAACACTGAAGCTTTCTTT CASDGTAGGNTEAFF TRBJ1-1 TRBV18 TRBD1 NA
TGTGCCAGCAGTGCCGGGACAGGGGGCACTGAAGCTTTCTTT CASSAGTGGTEAFF TRBJ1-1 TRBV6-5 TRBD1 NA
TGTGCCAGCAGACGACCCGAGGGGAATCAGCCCCAGCATTTT CASRRPEGNQPQHF TRBJ1-5 TRBV28 NA few
TGCAGTGCTCCCCGGGGAGGCGAGCAGTACTTC CSAPRGGEQYF TRBJ2-7 TRBV20-1 NA NA
TGTGCCAGCAGTGCATCGGGGTCGGACACCGGGGAGCTGTTTTTT CASSASGSDTGELFF TRBJ2-2 TRBV2 NA few
TGTGCCATCACCCCGCGGGAAGGGGTCAATGAGCAGTTCTTC CAITPREGVNEQFF TRBJ2-1 TRBV10-3 NA NA
TGTGCCAGCACCTGGGACCAGAACACCGGGGAGCTGTTTTTT CASTWDQNTGELFF TRBJ2-2 TRBV9 NA few
TGTGCCAGCTCACCTCCAGCGGGGAGTTCGGGGGCCAACGTCCTGACTTTC CASSPPAGSSGANVLTF TRBJ2-6 TRBV18 TRBD2 once
TGTGCCAGTAGTCTCCGGAAGACTAGCGGGAGATCAGATACGCAGTATTTT CASSLRKTSGRSDTQYF TRBJ2-3 TRBV19 TRBD2 once
TGTGCCAGCAGCCAGGGGGTCTTGGTGGATGGCTACACCTTC CASSQGVLVDGYTF TRBJ1-2 TRBV25-1 TRBD1 once
TGCAGCGTCGCCCCCAGGGGCCAAGAGACCCAGTACTTC CSVAPRGQETQYF TRBJ2-5 TRBV29-1 NA NA
TGTGCCAGCAGCGTTGAGGCGGGGCAAGAGACCCAGTACTTC CASSVEAGQETQYF TRBJ2-5 TRBV9 NA NA
TGCGCCAGCAGCAGGACAGCAACTAATGAAAAACTGTTTTTT CASSRTATNEKLFF TRBJ1-4 TRBV4-1 NA NA
TGTGCCAGCAGTTTATTCCGGGGTTACGATTACAATGAGCAGTTCTTC CASSLFRGYDYNEQFF TRBJ2-1 TRBV27 NA NA
TGTGCCTGGAGTGAGTCGAGCGGGAGTCGATACGAGCAGTACTTC CAWSESSGSRYEQYF TRBJ2-7 TRBV30 TRBD2 NA
TGTGCCAGCTCACCATGGGGCACTGAAGCTTTCTTT CASSPWGTEAFF TRBJ1-1 TRBV18 NA once